This T cell receptor beta chain was captured in a study of blood T cell repertoires in COVID-19. This clone was recorded a few times. At the DNA level, this CDR3 is encoded by other sequences in the same sample as well. Method: immunoSEQ multiplex PCR; TCRdb's copy keeps in-frame clones and lacks some. Among some 160,000 clones listed, over 75% were seen once. From germline, CDR1 is DFQATT and CDR2 SNEGSKA (reference sequence). V lost 4 bases, J lost 3 bases, and 7 bases lay in between. There are 11 residues in the CDR3. What was sequenced was PBMCs or T cells enriched from blood (not recorded which). This chain connects TRBV20-1 to TRBJ2-7, with D possibly being TRBD1 (5 bases). The source of this sequence is a woman in her fifties or sixties who had recovered from COVID-19. The CDR3 DNA reads as TGCAGTGCTAAAGACAGCTACGAGCAGTACTTC. This codes for CSAKDSYEQYF.